These 32 T cell receptor beta chains were all obtained from the same sample, sequenced in a study of type 1 regulatory T cells. Study-level points and caveats: Type 1 regulatory T cells had a more restricted TCR repertoire than non-type 1 regulatory T cells.

Using its own MiXCR run on the reads, TCRdb lists one record per CDR3 protein. The sample yields tens of thousands of distinct CDR3 sequences, around 21% seen once. These TCRs are of unknown antigen specificity. The source material was cultured type 1 regulatory T (Tr1) cells, either the whole culture or a sorted fraction (not recorded which). These TCRs come from a human donor in good health.

A few counts support this clonotype. The chain combines TRBV5-6 with TRBJ2-5, with a possible D match to TRBD2 (6 bases). With 4 bases removed from V and 4 bases from J, the gap between germline ends came to 11 bases. Germline-derived CDR1 and CDR2 are SGHDT and YYEEEE. The CDR3 is 13 residues long. CDR3 DNA sequence: TGTGCCAGCAGCCGGAGGGGTGGAGAGACCCAGTACTTC. Translation gives CASSRRGGETQYF.

The chain recombines TRBV9 with TRBJ2-3; 8 positions match TRBD2. Per germline, CDR1 SGDLS and CDR2 YYNGEE. V lost 1 base, J lost 4 bases, and 5 bases stayed unmatched. The CDR3 sequence is 15 residues long. In nucleotides, the CDR3 is TGTGCCAGCAGCGTACTACCGGGAGGGTCAGATACGCAGTATTTT. This codes for CASSVLPGGSDTQYF. Filled out from reference TRBV9 and TRBJ2-3, the complete variable domain reads DSGVTQTPKHLITATGQRVTLRCSPRSGDLSVYWYQQSLDQGLQFLIQYYNGEERAKGNILERFSAQQFPDLHSELNLSSLELGDSALYFCASSVLPGGSDTQYFGPGTRLTVL.

This chain joins TRBV5-1 and TRBJ2-5, with D perhaps TRBD1 (6 bases). V was clipped by 6 bases and J by 5 bases, with 14 bases between them. Germline assignment: CDR1 SGHRS and CDR2 YFSETQ. The CDR3 sequence is 13 residues long. The DNA for the CDR3 is TGCGCCAGCACCATGACAGGCTCGGAGACCCAGTACTTC. This gives the protein CASTMTGSETQYF. Drawing the rest from reference TRBV5-1 and TRBJ2-5, the complete variable domain is KAGVTQTPRYLIKTRGQQVTLSCSPISGHRSVSWYQQTPGQGLQFLFEYFSETQRNKGNFPGRFSGRQFSNSRSEMNVSTLELGDSALYLCASTMTGSETQYFGPGTRLLVL.

This rearrangement joins TRBV5-1 to TRBJ2-7, with D possibly matching TRBD2 (6 bases). The V gene's germline CDR1 is SGHRS and CDR2 YFSETQ. V lost 5 bases to trimming and J lost 6 bases, with 18 bases between them. The CDR3 consists of 14 residues. Here the CDR3 DNA reads TGCGCCAGCAGGGATGGACGGGAGTTGGGCGAGCAGTACTTC. This gives the protein CASRDGRELGEQYF.

This clonotype was observed many times. CDR3 amino acids: CASSLAVGGNEQFF. The DNA for the CDR3 is TGTGCCAGCAGTTTGGCTGTTGGGGGAAATGAGCAGTTCTTC. The genes are TRBV12-3 or TRBV12-4 and TRBJ2-1; possibly TRBD1 or TRBD2 for D (5 bases each). The CDR3 has 14 amino acids. V lost 3 bases, J lost 7 bases, and 13 bases lay in between.

This clonotype was counted once. This chain links TRBV4-1 with TRBJ1-2, with a possible D match to TRBD1 (5 bases). The length of the CDR3 is 16 residues. Germline values: CDR1 MGHRA, CDR2 YSYEKL. Deletions cut 2 bases from V and 8 bases from J, with 21 bases between. The CDR3 nucleotides read TGCGCCAGCAGCCAACCCTGGGGGAGGAACAGCAACGGCTACACCTTC. It yields the protein CASSQPWGRNSNGYTF.

The chain is built from TRBV12-3 or TRBV12-4 and TRBJ2-7; possibly TRBD1 or TRBD2 for D (6 bases each). Trimming shortened V by 6 bases and J by 0 bases, and 18 bases separated the two germline ends. CDR3 length: 16 amino acids. The CDR3 loop reads CASSRDRTTHSYEQYF. CDR3 coding DNA: TGTGCCAGCAGCCGAGACAGGACTACTCACTCCTACGAGCAGTACTTC.

The chain links TRBV28 to TRBJ2-2; D uncertain. V was trimmed by 7 bases and J by 1 base, leaving 4 bases between them. Germline CDR1 and CDR2: MDHEN and SYDVKM. This CDR3 region has 12 residues. The CDR3 DNA reads TGTGCCAGCATCGAGAACACCGGGGAGCTGTTTTTT. Translating it yields CASIENTGELFF.

The chain links TRBV5-4 to TRBJ2-7; TRBD1 matches 10 bases. Germline V CDR1 and CDR2: SGHNT, YYREEE (reference sequence). This CDR3 is 15 amino acids long. Trimming removed 4 bases from V and 1 base from J; junction bases left unmatched: 5. This CDR3 reads CASSRQGAISYEQYF. The CDR3 DNA sequence: TGTGCCAGCAGCCGACAGGGGGCAATTTCCTACGAGCAGTACTTC.

This sequence joins TRBV11-2 and TRBJ2-1; 10 positions agree with TRBD1. Unmatched junction bases numbered 4, after V lost 7 bases and J lost 4 bases. CDR1 SGHAT and CDR2 FQNNGV come from the germline V gene. CDR3 size: 14 residues. The CDR3 spells CASNRDRGYNEQFF. The CDR3, as DNA: TGTGCCAGCAACCGGGACAGGGGTTACAATGAGCAGTTCTTC.

This clonotype occurred a few times. Here the CDR3 DNA reads TGTGCCTGGAGCCAAAACAGGGGCGGAGAGACCCAGTACTTC. Its translation: CAWSQNRGGETQYF. The V call is TRBV30, the J call TRBJ2-5, with 7 positions matching TRBD1. This CDR3 is 14 amino acids long. Germline CDR1 reads GTSNPN; CDR2 reads SVGIG (reference sequence). Trimming removed 3 bases from V and 4 bases from J; junction bases left unmatched: 8.

The genes are TRBV20-1 and TRBJ1-5; tentative D call: TRBD1 (5 bases). The ends were cut back, 6 bases at V and 4 bases at J, with 19 bases in the middle. Germline V gene lookup returns CDR1 DFQATT and CDR2 SNEGSKA (reference sequence). The CDR3 is 15 amino acids. Here the CDR3 DNA reads TGCAGTGCGGCTCCGCCGGGACTCCGGAATCAGCCCCAGCATTTT. Its protein product is CSAAPPGLRNQPQHF.

This chain uses TRBV27 with TRBJ2-3; possible D gene TRBD2, 6 bases. Germline CDR1 reads MNHEY; CDR2 reads SMNVEV (reference sequence). Trimming took off 2 bases at V and 1 base at J, with 10 bases between the two ends. The CDR3 is 15 residues long. CDR3 residues: CASSLLASGTDTQYF. CDR3 nucleotide sequence: TGTGCCAGCAGTTTACTGGCTAGCGGCACAGATACGCAGTATTTT.

This clonotype occurred many times. This rearrangement joins TRBV20-1 to TRBJ2-6; no clear D. CDR3 length equals 14 residues. Germline CDR1 and CDR2: DFQATT and SNEGSKA (reference sequence). The ends were cut back, 4 bases at V and 0 bases at J, with 7 bases in the middle. CDR3 residues: CSATLSSGANVLTF. CDR3 nucleotides: TGCAGTGCTACCCTGAGCTCTGGGGCCAACGTCCTGACTTTC.

This clonotype came up a few times. This chain uses TRBV2 with TRBJ2-1; a weak D match, TRBD2 (5 bases). Trimming shortened V by 9 bases and J by 9 bases, and 12 bases separated the two germline ends. Germline V gene lookup returns CDR1 SNHLY and CDR2 FYNNEI. The CDR3 runs 11 residues. CDR3 protein: CASTSVLEQFF. The CDR3 DNA reads TGTGCCAGTACTAGTGTCCTTGAGCAGTTCTTC.

This clonotype has a handful of counts. V usage is TRBV7-9 and J usage is TRBJ2-1; the D gene is possibly TRBD2 (5 bases). Trimming left V 7 bases short and J 2 bases short, with 15 bases between. This CDR3 has 15 amino acids. The germline gives CDR1 SEHNR, CDR2 FQNEAQ (reference sequence). The CDR3 reads CASTNPMTTYNEQFF. CDR3 in DNA: TGTGCCAGCACCAATCCTATGACTACCTACAATGAGCAGTTCTTC.

In its sample, this clonotype was seen once. The CDR3 sequence is CASSQVRAGETQYF. Here the CDR3 DNA reads TGTGCCAGCAGCCAAGTTCGTGCCGGAGAGACCCAGTACTTC. The J gene is TRBJ2-5, the V gene TRBV4-2; D is unresolved. Germline V gene sequence: CDR1 LGHNA, CDR2 YNFKEQ. The ends were cut back, 1 base at V and 4 bases at J, with 10 bases in the middle. This CDR3 is 14 amino acids long.

This clonotype occurred a few times. The rearrangement joins TRBV24-1 to TRBJ2-2; TRBD2 aligns across 9 bases. V lost 4 bases to trimming and J lost 3 bases; unmatched junction nucleotides: 5. This CDR3 is built from 16 residues. Germline V gene sequence: CDR1 KGHDR, CDR2 SFDVKD. The CDR3 nucleotides read TGTGCCACCAGTGACCCAGCGGGAGGCTACACCGGGGAGCTGTTTTTT. Protein product: CATSDPAGGYTGELFF.

The V call is TRBV29-1, the J call TRBJ2-3, with no clear D. V was shortened by 1 base and J by 2 bases, with 10 bases between the two germline ends. The CDR3 runs to 14 residues. The germline CDR1 and CDR2 sequences are SQVTM and ANQGSEA. The CDR3 region has the DNA TGCAGCGTTGAAGCCGTTTCTCTCACAGATACGCAGTATTTT. This gives the protein CSVEAVSLTDTQYF.

This chain connects TRBV5-1 to TRBJ2-1; 9 bases fit TRBD1. V trimming: 7 bases; J trimming: 8 bases; junction bases outside the gene matches: 7. The CDR3 is 13 residues long. Germline-derived CDR1 and CDR2 are SGHRS and YFSETQ. The CDR3 sequence is CASGTGIRDEQFF. The CDR3 DNA is TGCGCCAGCGGGACAGGGATTCGGGATGAGCAGTTCTTC.

The chain employs TRBV20-1 and TRBJ2-5, with D unresolved. The V gene's germline CDR1 is DFQATT and CDR2 SNEGSKA (reference sequence). The CDR3 has 12 amino acids. Trimming removed 5 bases from V and 2 bases from J, with 9 bases in between. Here the CDR3 reads CSADRIQETQYF. As DNA, the CDR3 is TGCAGTGCTGACCGGATACAAGAGACCCAGTACTTC.

This clonotype was found a few times. The chain links TRBV20-1 to TRBJ2-7, with D hard to call. CDR3 size: 14 residues. CDR1 is DFQATT and CDR2 is SNEGSKA in the germline V gene (reference sequence). V was shortened by 6 bases and J by 3 bases, with 18 bases between the two germline ends. The CDR3 loop reads CSAGIETLSYEQYF. Here the CDR3 DNA reads TGCAGTGCGGGGATTGAGACCTTAAGCTACGAGCAGTACTTC.

The V call is TRBV29-1, the J call TRBJ2-1; D may be TRBD2 (5 bases). Looked up from germline, CDR1 is SQVTM and CDR2 is ANQGSEA. The CDR3 extends over 14 amino acids. Trimming removed 2 bases at V and 4 bases at J, with 12 bases between. CDR3 nucleotide sequence: TGCAGCGTTGAATCGGGAAGGAGTTACAATGAGCAGTTCTTC. It encodes CSVESGRSYNEQFF.

CDR3 region: CASSLFGVNTEAFF. The CDR3 bases are TGTGCCAGCAGCTTATTCGGGGTGAACACTGAAGCTTTCTTT. The rearrangement uses TRBV7-2 and TRBJ1-1; D is uncertain. V dropped 2 bases and J dropped 0 bases, with 7 bases sitting between them. Germline V gives CDR1 SGHTA, CDR2 FQGNSA. The CDR3 runs to 14 residues. The full variable domain, completed using reference TRBV7-2 and TRBJ1-1, is GAGVSQSPSNKVTEKGKDVELRCDPISGHTALYWYRQSLGQGLEFLIYFQGNSAPDKSGLPSDRFSAERTGGSVSTLTIQRTQQEDSAVYLCASSLFGVNTEAFFGQGTRLTVV.

The chain uses TRBV29-1 and TRBJ2-1; 10 positions agree with TRBD2. With V trimmed by 0 bases and J by 9 bases, 23 bases remained unmatched. The germline gives CDR1 SQVTM, CDR2 ANQGSEA. The CDR3 covers 20 residues. For the CDR3, the DNA is TGCAGCGTTGAAGACCACAGTGGGGAGCGGGAGGGCATTGTGTTTGTTGAGCAGTTCTTC. Translation gives CSVEDHSGEREGIVFVEQFF.

Worth noting for this clonotype: A much larger clone sits a single nucleotide away, making a read error possible. The rearrangement uses TRBV24-1 and TRBJ2-1; a possible D gene is TRBD2 (7 bases). The CDR3 runs to 14 residues. From germline, CDR1 is KGHDR and CDR2 SFDVKD. Trimming pared 12 bases from V and 4 bases from J, leaving 18 bases between. The CDR3 here is CAAGDTGLYNEQFF. The DNA of the CDR3 is TGTGCCGCGGGGGATACAGGGCTATACAATGAGCAGTTCTTC.

Written as DNA, the CDR3 is TGTGCCAGCAGCTTCGCCCAGGGGACCCAGTACTTC. Its protein is CASSFAQGTQYF. This sequence joins TRBV11-2 and TRBJ2-5, with D perhaps matching TRBD1 (5 bases). The length of the CDR3 is 12 residues. Germline V gives CDR1 SGHAT, CDR2 FQNNGV. V shed 3 bases and J shed 7 bases, with 9 bases lying between them.

The V call is TRBV20-1, the J call TRBJ2-7, with D perhaps matching TRBD2 (5 bases). V dropped 1 base and J dropped 7 bases, with 14 bases sitting between them. This CDR3 has 13 amino acids. Looked up from germline, CDR1 is DFQATT and CDR2 is SNEGSKA (reference sequence). The CDR3 DNA reads TGCAGTGCTAGAGTCCCGGGGTTTGGGGAGCAGTACTTC. The encoded protein is CSARVPGFGEQYF.

The table lists this clonotype with many counts. V gene TRBV5-1 combines with J gene TRBJ2-3, with TRBD2 identical over 14 bases. CDR1 SGHRS and CDR2 YFSETQ come from the germline V gene. With V trimmed by 4 bases and J by 3 bases, 7 bases remained unmatched. The CDR3 has 17 residues. This CDR3 is CASSPGTSGSATDTQYF. As DNA, the CDR3 is TGCGCCAGCAGCCCAGGGACTAGCGGGAGCGCTACAGATACGCAGTATTTT.

The rearrangement links TRBV20-1 to TRBJ2-1; 7 positions agree with TRBD2. The CDR3 totals 13 residues. The V gene's germline CDR1 is DFQATT and CDR2 SNEGSKA (reference sequence). CDR3 nucleotides: TGCAGCCTAGCGGTGAGCTCCTACAATGAGCAGTTCTTC. It specifies CSLAVSSYNEQFF.

In its sample, this clonotype was seen a few times. The CDR3 loop is CSVERRLIRGAFF. The CDR3 DNA follows: TGCAGCGTTGAGAGGCGACTCATCCGAGGAGCTTTCTTT. This chain joins TRBV29-1 and TRBJ1-1, with D uncertain. V lost 3 bases to trimming and J lost 10 bases, with 18 bases between them. CDR1 is SQVTM, CDR2 ANQGSEA, per germline. This CDR3 has 13 amino acids.

In this sample, this clonotype turned up a few times. The chain recombines TRBV7-3 with TRBJ2-2, with D perhaps being TRBD1 or TRBD2 (5 bases each). Per germline, CDR1 SGHTA and CDR2 FQGTGA. The CDR3 contains 14 residues. V gave up 2 bases and J gave up 7 bases, with 11 bases separating them. CDR3 sequence: CASSLSGRNGELFF. DNA for the CDR3: TGTGCCAGCAGCTTATCGGGGCGAAACGGGGAGCTGTTTTTT.